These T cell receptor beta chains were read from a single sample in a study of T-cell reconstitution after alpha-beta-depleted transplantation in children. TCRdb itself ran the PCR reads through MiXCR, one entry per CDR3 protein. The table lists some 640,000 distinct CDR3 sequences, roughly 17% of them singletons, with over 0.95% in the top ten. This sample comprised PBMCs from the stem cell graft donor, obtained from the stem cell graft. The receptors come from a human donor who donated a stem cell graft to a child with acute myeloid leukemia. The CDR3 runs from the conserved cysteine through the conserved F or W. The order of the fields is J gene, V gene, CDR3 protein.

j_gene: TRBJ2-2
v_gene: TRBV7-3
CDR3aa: CASTNSGGGTGELFF

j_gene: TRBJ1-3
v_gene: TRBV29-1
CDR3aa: CSVDPPDSGNTIYF

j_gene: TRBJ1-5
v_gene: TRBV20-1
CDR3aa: CSATGQSGEPQHF

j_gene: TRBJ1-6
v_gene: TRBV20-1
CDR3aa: CSASGRGRDNSPLHF

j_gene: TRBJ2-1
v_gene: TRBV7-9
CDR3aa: CASSLRGGPFF

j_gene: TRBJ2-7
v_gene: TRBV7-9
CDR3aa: CASSLVGSGVYEQYF

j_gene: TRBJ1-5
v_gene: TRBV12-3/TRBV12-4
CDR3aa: CASSTRVGNQPQHF

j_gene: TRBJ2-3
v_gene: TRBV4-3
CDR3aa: CASSQGGSRVTDTQYF

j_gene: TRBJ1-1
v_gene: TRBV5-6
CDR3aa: CASSLDFGRNTEAFF

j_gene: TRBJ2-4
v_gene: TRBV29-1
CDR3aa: CSAADVREAKNIQYF

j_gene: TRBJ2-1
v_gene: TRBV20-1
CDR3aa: CSAYNLGGAHETRDEQFF

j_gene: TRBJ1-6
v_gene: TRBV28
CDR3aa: CASRLPGGNSPLHF

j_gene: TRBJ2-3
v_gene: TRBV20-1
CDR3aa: CSARDQGGLAAGDTQYF

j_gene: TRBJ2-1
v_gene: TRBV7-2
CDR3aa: CASSLNGEQFF

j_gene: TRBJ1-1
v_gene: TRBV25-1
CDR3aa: CASSDWGGTEAFF

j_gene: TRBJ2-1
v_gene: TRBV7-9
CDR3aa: CASSNRGGLNNEQFF

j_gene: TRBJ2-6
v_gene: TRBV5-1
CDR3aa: CASSVRQTSGANVLTF

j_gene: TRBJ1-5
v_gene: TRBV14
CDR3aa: CASSQDRRRVPFQTQHF

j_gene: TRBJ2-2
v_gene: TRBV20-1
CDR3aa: CSARDPSGANTGELFF

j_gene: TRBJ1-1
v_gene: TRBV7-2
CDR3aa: CASSSRGPRGPHTEAFF

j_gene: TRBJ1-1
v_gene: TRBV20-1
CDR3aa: CSASPRVNTEAFF

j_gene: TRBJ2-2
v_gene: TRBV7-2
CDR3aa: CASSRHRTGELFF

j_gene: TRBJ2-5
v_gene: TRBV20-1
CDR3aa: CSALRGGYQETQYF

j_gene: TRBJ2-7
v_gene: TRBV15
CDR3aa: CATSSSQLAYEQYF

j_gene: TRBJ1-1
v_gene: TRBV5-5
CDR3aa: CASSGEWNTEAFF

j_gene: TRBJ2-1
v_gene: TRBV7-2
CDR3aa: CASSPPGQKQFF

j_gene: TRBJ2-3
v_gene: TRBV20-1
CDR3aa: CCARVIKRGTDTDTQYF

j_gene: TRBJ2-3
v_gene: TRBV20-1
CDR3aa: CSAPSGGPDTQYF

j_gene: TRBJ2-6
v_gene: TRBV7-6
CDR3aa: CASSPQQGGFSGANVLTF

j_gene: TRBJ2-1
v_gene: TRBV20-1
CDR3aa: CSAHGRRDAESPYNEQFF

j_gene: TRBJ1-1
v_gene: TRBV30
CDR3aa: CAWQGNTNTEAFF

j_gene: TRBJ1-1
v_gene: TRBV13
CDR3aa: CASSFPGQPVNTVAFF

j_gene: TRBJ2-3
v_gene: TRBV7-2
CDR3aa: CASSSSGTDTQYF

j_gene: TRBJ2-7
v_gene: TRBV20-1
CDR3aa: CSAIRDRVPYEQYF

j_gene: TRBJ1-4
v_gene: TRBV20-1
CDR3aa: CSASAGGGTNEKLFF

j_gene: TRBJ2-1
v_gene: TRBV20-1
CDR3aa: CSASGQGGYENNEQFF

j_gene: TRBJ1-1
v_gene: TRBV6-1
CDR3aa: CASVGAAEAFF

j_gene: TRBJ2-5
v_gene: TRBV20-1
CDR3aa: CSAYITGTGGEETHYF

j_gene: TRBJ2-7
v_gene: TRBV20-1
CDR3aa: CSARSSGTGLREQYF

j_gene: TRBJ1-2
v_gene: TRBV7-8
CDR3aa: CASTTGGANYGYTF

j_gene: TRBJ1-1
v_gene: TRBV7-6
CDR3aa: CASSQEGSTEAFF

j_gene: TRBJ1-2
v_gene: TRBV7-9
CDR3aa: CASSWRQGWNYGYTF

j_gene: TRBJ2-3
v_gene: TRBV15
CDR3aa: CATSGSFSTDTQYF

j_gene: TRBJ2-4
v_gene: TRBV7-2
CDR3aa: CASSLQDAKNIQYF

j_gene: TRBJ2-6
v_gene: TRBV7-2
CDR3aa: CASPRASGANVLTF